The clone carrying this T cell receptor (beta chain) was counted a single time. The sample has other DNA sequences that encode this CDR3 too. Cohorts were determined from participant-reported clinical history. This sample is drawn from a study of blood T cell repertoires in COVID-19. Study-level information: Sites across the United States, Italy and Spain contributed samples from acute and convalescent COVID-19. The analysed material was cDNA or gDNA that came from T cells, B-cell-depleted T cells, or PBMCs.

In the original analysis: Amplification of reference gene primers provided the estimated nucleated cell counts. Measured with immunoSEQ multiplex PCR; TCRdb has only the in-frame clones, and not every one. V and J calls and clone size are given by that table; D and trimming were obtained from the DNA. The sample yields roughly 300,000 clones, just over 85% seen once. The TCR sequence derives from a woman aged 40 to 49 with acute COVID-19. The material sequenced was PBMCs or T cells enriched from blood (not recorded which).

CDR3 sequence reads: CASSPGQGNTIYF. In DNA, the CDR3 is TGTGCCAGCTCACCAGGACAGGGAAACACCATATATTTT. The chain recombines TRBV18 with TRBJ1-3; tentative D call: TRBD1 (6 bases). CDR3 size: 13 residues. V shed 2 bases and J shed 4 bases, with 6 bases lying between them. Looked up from germline, CDR1 is KGHSH and CDR2 is LQKENI. The whole variable domain, remainder taken from reference TRBV18 and TRBJ1-3, is NAGVMQNPRHLVRRRGQEARLRCSPMKGHSHVYWYRQLPEEGLKFMVYLQKENIIDESGMPKERFSAEFPKEGPSILRIQQVVRGDSAAYFCASSPGQGNTIYFGEGSWLTVV.